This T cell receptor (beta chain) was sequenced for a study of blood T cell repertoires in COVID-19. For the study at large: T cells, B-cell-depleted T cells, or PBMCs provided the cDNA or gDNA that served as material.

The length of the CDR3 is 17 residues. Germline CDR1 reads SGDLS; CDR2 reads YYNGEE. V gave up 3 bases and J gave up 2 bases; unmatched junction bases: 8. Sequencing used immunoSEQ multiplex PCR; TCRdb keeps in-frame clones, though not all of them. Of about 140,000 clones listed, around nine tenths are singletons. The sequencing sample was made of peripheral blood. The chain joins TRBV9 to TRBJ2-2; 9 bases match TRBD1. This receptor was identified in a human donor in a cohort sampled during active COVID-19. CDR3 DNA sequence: TGTGCCAGCAGCGCAGAGGGGACAGGGAAAAACACCGGGGAGCTGTTTTTT. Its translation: CASSAEGTGKNTGELFF.